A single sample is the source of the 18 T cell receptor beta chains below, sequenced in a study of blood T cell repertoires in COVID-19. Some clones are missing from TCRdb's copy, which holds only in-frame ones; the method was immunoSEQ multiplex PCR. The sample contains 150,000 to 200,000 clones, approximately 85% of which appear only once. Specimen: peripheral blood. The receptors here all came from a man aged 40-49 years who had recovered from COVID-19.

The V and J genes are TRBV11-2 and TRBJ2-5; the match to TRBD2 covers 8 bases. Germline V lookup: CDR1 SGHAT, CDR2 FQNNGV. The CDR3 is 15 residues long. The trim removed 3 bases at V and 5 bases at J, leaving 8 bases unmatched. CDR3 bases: TGTGCCAGCAGCTTTCGACAGTCGGGGGGGGAGACCCAGTACTTC. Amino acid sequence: CASSFRQSGGETQYF.

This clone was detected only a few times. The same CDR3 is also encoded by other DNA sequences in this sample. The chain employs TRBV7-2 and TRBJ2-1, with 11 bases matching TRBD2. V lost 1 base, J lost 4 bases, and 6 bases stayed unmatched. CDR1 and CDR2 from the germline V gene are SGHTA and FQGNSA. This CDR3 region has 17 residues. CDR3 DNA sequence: TGTGCCAGCAGCTTAGGGAGGGGGACTAGCGGTTACAATGAGCAGTTCTTC. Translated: CASSLGRGTSGYNEQFF.

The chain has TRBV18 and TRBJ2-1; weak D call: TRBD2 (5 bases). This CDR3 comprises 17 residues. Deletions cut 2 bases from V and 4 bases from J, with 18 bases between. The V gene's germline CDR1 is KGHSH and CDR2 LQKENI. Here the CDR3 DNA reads TGTGCCAGCTCACCAGAATCGGCGGAGGACTTATACAATGAGCAGTTCTTC. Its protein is CASSPESAEDLYNEQFF.

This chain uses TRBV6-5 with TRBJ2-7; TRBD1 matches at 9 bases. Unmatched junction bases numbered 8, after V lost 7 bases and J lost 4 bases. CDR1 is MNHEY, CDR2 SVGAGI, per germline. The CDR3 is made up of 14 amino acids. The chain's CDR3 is CASTKQGARYEQYF. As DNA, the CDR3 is TGTGCCAGCACTAAACAGGGGGCCCGATACGAGCAGTACTTC.

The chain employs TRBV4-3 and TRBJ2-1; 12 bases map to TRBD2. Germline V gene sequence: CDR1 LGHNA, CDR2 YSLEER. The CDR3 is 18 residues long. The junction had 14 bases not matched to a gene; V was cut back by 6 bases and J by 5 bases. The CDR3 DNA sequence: TGCGCCAGCAGTTCCTTTCAGGCTAGCGGGGGGGCCAACAATGAGCAGTTCTTC. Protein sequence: CASSSFQASGGANNEQFF.

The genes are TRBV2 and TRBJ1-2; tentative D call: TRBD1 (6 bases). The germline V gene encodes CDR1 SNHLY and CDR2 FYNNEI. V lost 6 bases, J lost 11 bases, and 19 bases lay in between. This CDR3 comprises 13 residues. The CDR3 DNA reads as TGTGCCAGCAGCGTCGACAGGAAGAGAGGGTACACCTTC. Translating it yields CASSVDRKRGYTF.

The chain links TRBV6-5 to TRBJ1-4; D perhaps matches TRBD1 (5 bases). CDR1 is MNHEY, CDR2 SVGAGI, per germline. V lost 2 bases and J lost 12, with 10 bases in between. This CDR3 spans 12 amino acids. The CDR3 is CASSYLGGELFF. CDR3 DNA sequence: TGTGCCAGCAGTTACCTAGGAGGGGAACTGTTTTTT.

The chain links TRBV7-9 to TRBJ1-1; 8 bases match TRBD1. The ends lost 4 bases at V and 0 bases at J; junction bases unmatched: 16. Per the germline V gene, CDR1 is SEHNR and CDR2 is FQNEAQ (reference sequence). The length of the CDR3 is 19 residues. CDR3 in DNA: TGTGCCAGCAGCTCCGTCGAGGGACAGGTCATATCCCTGAACACTGAAGCTTTCTTT. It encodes CASSSVEGQVISLNTEAFF. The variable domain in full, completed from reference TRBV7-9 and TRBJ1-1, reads DTGVSQNPRHKITKRGQNVTFRCDPISEHNRLYWYRQTLGQGPEFLTYFQNEAQLEKSRLLSDRFSAERPKGSFSTLEIQRTEQGDSAMYLCASSSVEGQVISLNTEAFFGQGTRLTVV.

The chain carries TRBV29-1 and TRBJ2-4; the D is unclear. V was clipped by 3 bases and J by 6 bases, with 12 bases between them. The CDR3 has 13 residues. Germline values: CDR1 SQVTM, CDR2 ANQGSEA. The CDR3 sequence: CSVDPPGPNIQYF. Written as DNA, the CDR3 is TGCAGCGTTGACCCCCCGGGTCCAAACATTCAGTACTTC.

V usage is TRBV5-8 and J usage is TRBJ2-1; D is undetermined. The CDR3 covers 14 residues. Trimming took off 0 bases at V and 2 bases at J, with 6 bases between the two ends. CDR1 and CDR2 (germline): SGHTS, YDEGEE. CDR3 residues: CASSLGQPYNEQFF. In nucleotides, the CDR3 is TGTGCCAGCAGCTTGGGACAACCCTACAATGAGCAGTTCTTC.

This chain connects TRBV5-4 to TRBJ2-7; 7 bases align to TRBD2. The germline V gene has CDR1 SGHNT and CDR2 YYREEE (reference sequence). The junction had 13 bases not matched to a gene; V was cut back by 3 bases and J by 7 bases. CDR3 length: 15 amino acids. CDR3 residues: CASSSGGRGYGEQYF. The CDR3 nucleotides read TGTGCCAGCAGCTCTGGAGGGCGGGGGTATGGAGAGCAGTACTTC.

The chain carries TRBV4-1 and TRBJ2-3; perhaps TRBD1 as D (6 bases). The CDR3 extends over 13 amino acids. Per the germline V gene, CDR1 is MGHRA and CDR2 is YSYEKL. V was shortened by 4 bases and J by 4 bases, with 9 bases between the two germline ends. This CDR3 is CASSLGAADTQYF. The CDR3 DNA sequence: TGCGCCAGCAGCCTGGGGGCAGCAGATACGCAGTATTTT.

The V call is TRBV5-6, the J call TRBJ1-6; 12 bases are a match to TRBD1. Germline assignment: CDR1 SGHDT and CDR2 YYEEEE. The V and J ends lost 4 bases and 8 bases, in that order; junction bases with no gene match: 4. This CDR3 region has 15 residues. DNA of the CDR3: TGTGCCAGCAGCGCAGGGACAGGGGGCGATTCACCCCTCCACTTT. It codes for CASSAGTGGDSPLHF.

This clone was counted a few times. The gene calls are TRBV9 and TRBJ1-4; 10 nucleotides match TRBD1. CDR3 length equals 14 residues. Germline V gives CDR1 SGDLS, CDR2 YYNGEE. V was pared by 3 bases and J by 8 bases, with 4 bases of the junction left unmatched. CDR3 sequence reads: CASSEGQGREKLFF. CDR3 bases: TGTGCCAGCAGCGAGGGACAGGGGCGCGAAAAACTGTTTTTT.

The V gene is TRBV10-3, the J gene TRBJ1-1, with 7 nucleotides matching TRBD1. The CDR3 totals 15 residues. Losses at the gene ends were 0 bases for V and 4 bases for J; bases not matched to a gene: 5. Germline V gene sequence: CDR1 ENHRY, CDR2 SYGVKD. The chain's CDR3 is CAISESRQGGTEAFF. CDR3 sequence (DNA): TGTGCCATCAGTGAGTCTCGACAGGGAGGCACTGAAGCTTTCTTT.

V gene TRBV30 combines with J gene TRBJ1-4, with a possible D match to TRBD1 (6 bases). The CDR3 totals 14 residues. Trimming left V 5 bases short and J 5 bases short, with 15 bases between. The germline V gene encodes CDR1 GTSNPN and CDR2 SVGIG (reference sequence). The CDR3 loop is CAWSGGRGNEKLFF. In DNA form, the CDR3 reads TGTGCCTGGTCGGGGGGCAGGGGAAATGAAAAACTGTTTTTT.

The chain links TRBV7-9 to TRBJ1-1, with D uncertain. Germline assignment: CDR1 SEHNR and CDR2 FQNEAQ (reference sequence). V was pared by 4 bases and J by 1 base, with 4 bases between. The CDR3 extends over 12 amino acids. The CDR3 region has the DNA TGTGCCAGCAGCTCCTCGAACACTGAAGCTTTCTTT. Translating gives CASSSSNTEAFF.

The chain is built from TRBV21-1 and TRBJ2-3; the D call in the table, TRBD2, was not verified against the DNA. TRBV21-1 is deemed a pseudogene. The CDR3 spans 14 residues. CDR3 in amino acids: CASSSQGSGNTQYF. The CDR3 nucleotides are TGTGCCAGCAGCTCCCAAGGTAGCGGAAATACGCAGTATTTT.